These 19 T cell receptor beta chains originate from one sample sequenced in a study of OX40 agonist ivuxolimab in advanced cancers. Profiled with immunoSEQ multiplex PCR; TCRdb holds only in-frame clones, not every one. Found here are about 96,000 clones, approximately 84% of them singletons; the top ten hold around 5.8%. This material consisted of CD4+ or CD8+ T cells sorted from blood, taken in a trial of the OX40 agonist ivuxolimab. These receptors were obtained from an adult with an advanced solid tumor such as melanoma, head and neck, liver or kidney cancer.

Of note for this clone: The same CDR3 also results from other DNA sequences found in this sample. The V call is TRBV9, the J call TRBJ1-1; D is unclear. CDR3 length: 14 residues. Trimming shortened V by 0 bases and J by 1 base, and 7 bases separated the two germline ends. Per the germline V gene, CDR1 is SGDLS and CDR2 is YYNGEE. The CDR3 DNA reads TGTGCCAGCAGCGTAGGTGCGGAGAACACTGAAGCTTTCTTT. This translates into CASSVGAENTEAFF. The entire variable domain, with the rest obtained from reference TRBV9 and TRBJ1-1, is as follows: DSGVTQTPKHLITATGQRVTLRCSPRSGDLSVYWYQQSLDQGLQFLIQYYNGEERAKGNILERFSAQQFPDLHSELNLSSLELGDSALYFCASSVGAENTEAFFGQGTRLTVV.

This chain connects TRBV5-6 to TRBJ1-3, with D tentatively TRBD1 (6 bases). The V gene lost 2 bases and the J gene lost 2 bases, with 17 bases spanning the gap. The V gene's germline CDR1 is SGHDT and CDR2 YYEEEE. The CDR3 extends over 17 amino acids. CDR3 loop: CASSFRTALLTGNTIYF. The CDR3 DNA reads TGTGCCAGCAGCTTCCGGACAGCACTGCTAACTGGAAACACCATATATTTT.

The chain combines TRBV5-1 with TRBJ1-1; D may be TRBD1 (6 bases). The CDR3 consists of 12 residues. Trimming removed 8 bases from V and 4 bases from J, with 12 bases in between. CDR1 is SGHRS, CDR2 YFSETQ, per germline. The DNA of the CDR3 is TGCGCCAGTGGACAGCGAGCCACTGAAGCTTTCTTT. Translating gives CASGQRATEAFF.

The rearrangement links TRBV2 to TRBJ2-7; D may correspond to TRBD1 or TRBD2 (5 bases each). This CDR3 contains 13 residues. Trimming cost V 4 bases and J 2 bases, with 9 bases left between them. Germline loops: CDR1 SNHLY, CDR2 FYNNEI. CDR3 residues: CASSGDLTYEQYF. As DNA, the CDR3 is TGTGCCAGCAGTGGGGACCTGACCTACGAGCAGTACTTC. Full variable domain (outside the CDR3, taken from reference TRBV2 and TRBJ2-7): EPEVTQTPSHQVTQMGQEVILRCVPISNHLYFYWYRQILGQKVEFLVSFYNNEISEKSEIFDDQFSVERPDGSNFTLKIRSTKLEDSAMYFCASSGDLTYEQYFGPGTRLTVT.

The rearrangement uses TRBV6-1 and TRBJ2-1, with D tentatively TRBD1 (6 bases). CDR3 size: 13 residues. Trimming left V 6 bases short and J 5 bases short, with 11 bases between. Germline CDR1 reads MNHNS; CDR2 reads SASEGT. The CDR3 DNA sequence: TGTGCCAGCAGGGGACAATTCCACAATGAGCAGTTCTTC. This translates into CASRGQFHNEQFF.

The CDR3 reads CAIYSASGGRGTDTQYF. CDR3 coding DNA: TGTGCCATTTATTCGGCTAGCGGGGGCCGAGGCACAGATACGCAGTATTTT. The V and J genes are TRBV7-3 and TRBJ2-3; 10 positions match TRBD2. Germline CDR1 SGHTA, CDR2 FQGTGA. This CDR3 comprises 17 residues. The V and J ends lost 10 bases and 1 base, in that order; junction bases with no gene match: 14.

CDR3 loop: CASSTYYEQYF. The CDR3 nucleotides read TGTGCCAGCAGCACCTACTACGAGCAGTACTTC. The V and J genes are TRBV7-2 and TRBJ2-7; no firm D call. The germline V gene encodes CDR1 SGHTA and CDR2 FQGNSA. The CDR3 runs 11 residues. Trimming left V 5 bases short and J 3 bases short, with 5 bases between.

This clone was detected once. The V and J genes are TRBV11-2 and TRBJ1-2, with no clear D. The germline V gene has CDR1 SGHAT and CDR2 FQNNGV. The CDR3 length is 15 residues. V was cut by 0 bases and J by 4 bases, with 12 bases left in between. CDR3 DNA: TGTGCCAGCAGCTTAGATCTGAGAGGTCTCTATGGCTACACCTTC. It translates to CASSLDLRGLYGYTF.

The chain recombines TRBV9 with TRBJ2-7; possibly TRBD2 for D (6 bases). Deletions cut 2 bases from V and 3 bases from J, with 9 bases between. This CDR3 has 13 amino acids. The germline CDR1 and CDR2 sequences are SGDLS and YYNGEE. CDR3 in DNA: TGTGCCAGCAGCGTCGGGGGTAACTACGAGCAGTACTTC. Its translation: CASSVGGNYEQYF.

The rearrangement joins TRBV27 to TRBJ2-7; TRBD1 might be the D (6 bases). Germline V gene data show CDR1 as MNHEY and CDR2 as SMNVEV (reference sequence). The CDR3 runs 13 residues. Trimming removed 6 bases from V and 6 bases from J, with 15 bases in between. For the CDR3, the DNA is TGTGCCAGCAGCTGGGGGCCCGGTAGCGAGCAGTACTTC. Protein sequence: CASSWGPGSEQYF.

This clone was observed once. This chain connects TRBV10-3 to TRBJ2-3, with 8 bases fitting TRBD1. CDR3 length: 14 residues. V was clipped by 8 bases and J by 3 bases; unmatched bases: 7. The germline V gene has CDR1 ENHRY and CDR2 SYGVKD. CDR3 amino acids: CAIGGQGATDTQYF. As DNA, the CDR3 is TGTGCCATCGGCGGACAGGGAGCGACAGATACGCAGTATTTT.

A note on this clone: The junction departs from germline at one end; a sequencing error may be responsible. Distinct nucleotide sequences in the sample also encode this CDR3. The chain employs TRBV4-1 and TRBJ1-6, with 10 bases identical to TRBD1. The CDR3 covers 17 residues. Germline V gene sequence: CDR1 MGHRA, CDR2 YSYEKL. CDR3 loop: CASSRDRGQSYNSPLHF. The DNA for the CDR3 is TGCGCCAGCAGCCGGGACAGGGGACAATCCTATAATTCACCTCTCCACTTT.

This CDR3 is CAWSHPNYGYTF. The DNA for the CDR3 is TGTGCCTGGAGTCATCCAAACTATGGCTACACCTTC. This chain uses TRBV30 with TRBJ1-2, with D unclear. Per germline, CDR1 GTSNPN and CDR2 SVGIG (reference sequence). Trimming took off 2 bases at V and 2 bases at J, with 6 bases between the two ends. This CDR3 has 12 residues.

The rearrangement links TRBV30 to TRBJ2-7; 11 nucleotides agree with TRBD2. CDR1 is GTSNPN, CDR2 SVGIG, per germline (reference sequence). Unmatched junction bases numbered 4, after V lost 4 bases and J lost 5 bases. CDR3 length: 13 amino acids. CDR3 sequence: CAWNSGGAHEQYF. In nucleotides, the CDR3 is TGTGCCTGGAATAGCGGGGGGGCCCACGAGCAGTACTTC. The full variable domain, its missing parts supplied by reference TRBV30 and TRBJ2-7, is SQTIHQWPATLVQPVGSPLSLECTVEGTSNPNLYWYRQAAGRGLQLLFYSVGIGQISSEVPQNLSASRPQDRQFILSSKKLLLSDSGFYLCAWNSGGAHEQYFGPGTRLTVT.

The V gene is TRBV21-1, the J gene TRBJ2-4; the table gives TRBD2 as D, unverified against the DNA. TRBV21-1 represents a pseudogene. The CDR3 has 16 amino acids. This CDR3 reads CASSKGGLIAKNIQYF. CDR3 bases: TGTGCCAGCAGCAAAGGGGGACTGATAGCCAAAAACATTCAGTACTTC.

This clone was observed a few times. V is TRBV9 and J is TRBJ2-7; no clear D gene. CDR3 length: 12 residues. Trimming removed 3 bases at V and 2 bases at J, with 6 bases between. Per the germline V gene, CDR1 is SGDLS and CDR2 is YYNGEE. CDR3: CASSANTYEQYF. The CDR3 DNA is TGTGCCAGCAGCGCCAATACCTACGAGCAGTACTTC.

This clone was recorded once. CDR3 amino acids: CASEGQGAVNTEAFF. The CDR3 coding sequence is TGCGCCAGCGAAGGACAGGGGGCTGTGAACACTGAAGCTTTCTTT. The V call is TRBV5-1, the J call TRBJ1-1, with 11 positions matching TRBD1. Trimming cost V 7 bases and J 0 bases; bases outside gene matches: 5. The germline V gene has CDR1 SGHRS and CDR2 YFSETQ. CDR3 size: 15 residues.

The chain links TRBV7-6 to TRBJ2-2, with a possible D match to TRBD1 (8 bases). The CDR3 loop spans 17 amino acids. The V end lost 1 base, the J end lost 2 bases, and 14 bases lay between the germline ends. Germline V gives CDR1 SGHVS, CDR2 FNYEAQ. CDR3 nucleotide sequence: TGTGCCAGCAGCTTAGAGCGGGACAGGATAAACACCGGGGAGCTGTTTTTT. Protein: CASSLERDRINTGELFF.

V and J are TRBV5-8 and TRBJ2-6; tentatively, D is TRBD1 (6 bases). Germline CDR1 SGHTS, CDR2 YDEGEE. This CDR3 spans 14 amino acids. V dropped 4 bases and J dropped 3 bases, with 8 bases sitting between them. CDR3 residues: CASSPRGGANVLTF. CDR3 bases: TGTGCCAGCAGCCCCAGGGGTGGGGCCAACGTCCTGACTTTC.